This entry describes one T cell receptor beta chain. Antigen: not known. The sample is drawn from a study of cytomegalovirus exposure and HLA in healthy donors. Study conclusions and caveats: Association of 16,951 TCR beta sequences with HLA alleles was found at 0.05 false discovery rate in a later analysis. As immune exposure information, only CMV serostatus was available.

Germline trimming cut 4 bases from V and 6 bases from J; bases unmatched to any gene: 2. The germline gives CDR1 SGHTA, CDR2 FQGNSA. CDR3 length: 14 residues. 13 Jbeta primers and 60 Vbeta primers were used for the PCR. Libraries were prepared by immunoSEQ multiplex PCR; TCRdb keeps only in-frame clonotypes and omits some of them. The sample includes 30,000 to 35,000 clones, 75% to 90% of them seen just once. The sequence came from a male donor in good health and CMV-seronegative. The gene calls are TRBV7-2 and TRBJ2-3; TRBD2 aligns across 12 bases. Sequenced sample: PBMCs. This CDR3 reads CASSWLAGGDTQYF. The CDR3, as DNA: TGTGCCAGCAGCTGGCTAGCGGGGGGGGATACGCAGTATTTT.